Reported below is one TCR beta chain. These data belong to a study of CD8 T cells in Susac syndrome. Random hexamers served to reverse transcribe roughly 0.5 to 1 ug RNA. TCRdb redid the calling of the immunoSEQ multiplex PCR reads with MiXCR, one entry per CDR3 protein. This sample has around 170,000 distinct CDR3 sequences, with under 95% found just once. Trimming removed 2 bases at V and 6 bases at J, with 4 bases between. The CDR3 consists of 12 residues. From germline, CDR1 is MRHNA and CDR2 SNTAGT. Material: CD4+ T cells from PBMCs. The genes are TRBV6-4 and TRBJ2-2; D not certain. The sequence derives from a human donor in good health. The DNA for the CDR3 is TGTGCCAGCAGTGACAGACCCGGGGAGCTGTTTTTT. It codes for CASSDRPGELFF.